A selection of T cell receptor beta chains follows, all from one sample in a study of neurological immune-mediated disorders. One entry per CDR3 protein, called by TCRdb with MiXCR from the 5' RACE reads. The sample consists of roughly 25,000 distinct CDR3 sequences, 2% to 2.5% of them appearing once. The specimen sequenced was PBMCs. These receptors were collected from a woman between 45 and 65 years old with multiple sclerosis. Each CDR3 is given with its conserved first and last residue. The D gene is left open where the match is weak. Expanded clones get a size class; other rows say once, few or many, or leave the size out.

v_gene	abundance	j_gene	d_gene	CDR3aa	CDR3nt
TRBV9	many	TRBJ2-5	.	CASSLGRTQYF	TGTGCCAGCAGCCTAGGCAGGACCCAGTACTTC
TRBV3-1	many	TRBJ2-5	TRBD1	CASSLRTGQETQYF	TGTGCCAGCAGCCTCCGGACAGGACAAGAGACCCAGTACTTC
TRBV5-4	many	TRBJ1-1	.	CASSLDGRAEAFF	TGTGCCAGCAGCTTGGACGGCAGGGCTGAAGCTTTCTTT
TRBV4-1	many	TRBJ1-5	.	CASSQVDMGFVDQPQHF	TGCGCCAGCAGCCAAGTGGATATGGGTTTTGTAGATCAGCCCCAGCATTTT
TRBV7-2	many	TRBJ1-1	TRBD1	CASSPGQGRRGTEAFF	TGTGCCAGCAGTCCGGGACAGGGGAGGAGGGGGACTGAAGCTTTCTTT
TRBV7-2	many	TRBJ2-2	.	CASLRGRETGELFF	TGTGCCAGCCTCAGGGGGCGGGAGACCGGGGAGCTGTTTTTT
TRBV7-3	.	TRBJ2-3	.	CASSTSTDTQYF	TGTGCCAGCAGCACTAGCACAGATACGCAGTATTTT
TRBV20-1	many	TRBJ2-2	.	CSAIGSAGSRGELFF	TGCAGTGCGATCGGGTCCGCCGGGTCTAGGGGGGAGCTGTTTTTT
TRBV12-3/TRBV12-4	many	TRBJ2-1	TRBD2	CASRTSGGNEQFF	TGTGCCAGCAGGACTAGCGGGGGGAATGAGCAGTTCTTC
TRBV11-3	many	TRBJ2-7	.	CASSLGHEQYF	TGTGCCAGCAGCTTGGGGCACGAGCAGTACTTC
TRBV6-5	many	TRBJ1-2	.	CASSNGQVYGYTF	TGTGCCAGCAGTAACGGACAAGTCTATGGCTACACCTTC
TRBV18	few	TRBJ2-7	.	CASSVNRDYEQYF	TGTGCCAGCTCAGTAAACAGGGATTACGAGCAGTACTTC
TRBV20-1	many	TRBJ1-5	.	CSARVSGYSNQPQHF	TGCAGTGCTAGAGTTTCAGGTTATAGCAATCAGCCCCAGCATTTT
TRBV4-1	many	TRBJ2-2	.	CASSQVSLANTGELFF	TGCGCCAGCAGCCAAGTATCCCTAGCGAACACCGGGGAGCTGTTTTTT
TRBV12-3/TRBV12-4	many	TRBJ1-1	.	CASMVDRNTEAFF	TGTGCCAGCATGGTGGACAGGAACACTGAAGCTTTCTTT
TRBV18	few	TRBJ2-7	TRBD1	CASSPRDSNYEQYF	TGCGCCAGCTCACCTCGGGACAGCAATTACGAGCAGTACTTC
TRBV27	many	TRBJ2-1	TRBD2	CASRLAGGYNEQFF	TGTGCCAGCAGACTAGCGGGAGGTTACAATGAGCAGTTCTTC
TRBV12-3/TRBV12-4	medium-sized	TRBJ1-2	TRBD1	CASNQDRGNGYTF	TGTGCCAGCAACCAGGACAGGGGGAATGGCTACACCTTC
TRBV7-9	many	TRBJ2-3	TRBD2	CASSLVLAGLADTQYF	TGTGCCAGCAGCTTAGTCTTAGCGGGACTCGCAGATACGCAGTATTTT
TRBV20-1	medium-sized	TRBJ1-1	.	CSAVPTENTEAFF	TGCAGTGCTGTTCCGACAGAGAACACTGAAGCTTTCTTT
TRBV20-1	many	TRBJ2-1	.	CSARGLASYEQFF	TGCAGTGCTAGAGGTCTAGCGTCCTATGAGCAGTTCTTC
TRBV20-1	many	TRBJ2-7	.	CSASFRGTYEQYF	TGCAGTGCTAGTTTCCGGGGAACCTACGAGCAGTACTTC
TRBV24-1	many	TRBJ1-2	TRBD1	CATSDDRVFYGYTF	TGTGCCACCAGTGATGACAGGGTCTTCTATGGCTACACCTTC
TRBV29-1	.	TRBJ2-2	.	CSADGGGIGELFF	TGCAGCGCGGACGGTGGGGGAATCGGGGAGCTGTTTTTT
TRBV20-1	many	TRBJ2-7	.	CSATGHLSSYEQYF	TGCAGTGCTACGGGACACTTGAGCTCCTACGAGCAGTACTTC
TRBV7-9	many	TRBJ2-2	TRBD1	CASSSRIGQGASTGELFF	TGTGCCAGCAGCTCCCGGATCGGACAGGGGGCTTCGACCGGGGAGCTGTTTTTT
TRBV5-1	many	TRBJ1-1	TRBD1	CASSLDRGAYTEAFF	TGCGCCAGCAGCTTGGACAGGGGTGCATACACTGAAGCTTTCTTT
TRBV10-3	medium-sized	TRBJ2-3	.	CATLSSDPNTQYF	TGTGCCACCCTGTCTTCGGACCCTAATACGCAGTATTTT
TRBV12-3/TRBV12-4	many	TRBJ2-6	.	CASRPDGSGANVLTF	TGTGCCAGCAGGCCCGACGGCTCTGGGGCCAACGTCCTGACTTTC
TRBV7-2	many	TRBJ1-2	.	CASSPTPAGDNYGYTF	TGTGCCAGCAGCCCCACCCCTGCCGGGGACAACTATGGCTACACCTTC
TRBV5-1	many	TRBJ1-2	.	CASSPADTKIGGYTF	TGCGCCAGCAGCCCCGCGGACACTAAGATCGGTGGCTACACCTTC
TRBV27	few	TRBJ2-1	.	CASKFVGYNEQFF	TGTGCCAGCAAGTTTGTGGGGTATAATGAGCAGTTCTTC
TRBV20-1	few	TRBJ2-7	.	CSARDRGAGTYEQYF	TGCAGTGCTAGAGACCGCGGGGCAGGCACCTACGAGCAGTACTTC
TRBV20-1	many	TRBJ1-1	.	CSARDIVAEKALNTEAFF	TGCAGTGCTAGAGATATTGTGGCAGAGAAAGCCTTGAACACTGAAGCTTTCTTT
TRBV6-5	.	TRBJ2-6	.	CASSWRQTRVANVLTF	TGTGCCAGCAGTTGGAGACAGACCCGTGTGGCCAACGTCCTGACTTTC
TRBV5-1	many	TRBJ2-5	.	CASSALVTETQYF	TGCGCCAGCAGCGCACTAGTTACGGAGACCCAGTACTTC
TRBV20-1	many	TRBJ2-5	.	CSASSWSGVGEETQYF	TGCAGTGCTAGCAGTTGGTCGGGGGTTGGGGAAGAGACCCAGTACTTC
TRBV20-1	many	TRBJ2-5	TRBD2	CSARRGAGGETQYF	TGCAGTGCTAGACGCGGGGCCGGGGGGGAGACCCAGTACTTC
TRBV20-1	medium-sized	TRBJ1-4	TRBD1	CSARGQGGEKLFF	TGCAGTGCTAGGGGACAGGGAGGTGAAAAACTGTTTTTT
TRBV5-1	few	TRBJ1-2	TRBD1	CASSLTGATNREHGYTF	TGCGCCAGCAGTTTGACAGGGGCAACAAATAGAGAACATGGCTACACCTTC
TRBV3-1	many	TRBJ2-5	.	CASSLYDGGVTQYF	TGTGCCAGCAGCCTTTATGATGGTGGGGTGACCCAGTACTTC
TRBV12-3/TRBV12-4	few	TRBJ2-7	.	CASSFGGKVGEQYF	TGTGCCAGCAGTTTCGGCGGGAAGGTAGGCGAGCAGTACTTC
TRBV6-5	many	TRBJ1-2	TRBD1	CASSTTGVGYGYTF	TGTGCCAGCAGTACCACAGGGGTCGGATATGGCTACACCTTC
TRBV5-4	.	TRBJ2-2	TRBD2	CASSNGLAGGITGELFF	TGTGCCAGCAGTAACGGACTAGCGGGAGGTATCACCGGGGAGCTGTTTTTT
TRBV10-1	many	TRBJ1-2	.	CASSARAAVRSNYGYTF	TGCGCCAGCAGTGCTAGGGCCGCCGTAAGATCTAACTATGGCTACACCTTC
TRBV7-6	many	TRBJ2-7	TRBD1	CASSFPGGEQYF	TGTGCCAGCAGCTTCCCAGGGGGCGAGCAGTACTTC
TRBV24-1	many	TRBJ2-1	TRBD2	CATSDWTSGGHDEQFF	TGTGCCACCAGTGACTGGACTAGCGGGGGACACGATGAGCAGTTCTTC
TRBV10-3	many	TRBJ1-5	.	CAISATDSNQPQHF	TGTGCCATCAGTGCGACAGATAGCAATCAGCCCCAGCATTTT
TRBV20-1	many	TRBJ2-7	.	CSAENPYLYEQYF	TGCAGTGCTGAAAACCCGTACCTCTACGAGCAGTACTTC